This entry features one T cell receptor beta chain sequence. Its target is not known. The data stem from a study of neoadjuvant nivolumab and ipilimumab in lung cancer. Notes on the study in general: TCR richness and clonality were higher in tumors than adjacent uninvolved lung.

Assay: immunoSEQ multiplex PCR; the TCRdb copy retains only in-frame clones and omits some. This table holds more than 15,000 clones, roughly 80% found once. Germline V gene data show CDR1 as MNHEY and CDR2 as SMNVEV (reference sequence). Deletions cut 5 bases from V and 1 base from J, with 9 bases between. The CDR3 loop spans 14 amino acids. This sequence originates from an adult with non-small cell lung cancer. The chain combines TRBV27 with TRBJ1-5; D is undetermined. The material was tumor tissue, obtained after neoadjuvant nivolumab, alone or with ipilimumab, at or shortly before surgery. This CDR3 reads CASSPIWSNQPQHF. The CDR3 DNA follows: TGTGCCAGCAGTCCAATCTGGAGCAATCAGCCCCAGCATTTT.